This T cell receptor beta chain was documented in a study of graft-versus-host responses after intestinal transplantation. Sample share makes this clone medium-sized. The germline V gene encodes CDR1 SEHNR and CDR2 FQNEAQ (reference sequence). Trimming removed 8 bases at V and 5 bases at J, with 9 bases between. The CDR3 consists of 11 residues. Responders labeled with CFSE (about 200,000) were plated with about 200,000 irradiated, violet-dye-labeled stimulators. Libraries were prepared by immunoSEQ multiplex PCR; TCRdb keeps only in-frame clonotypes and omits some of them. The sample yields about 22,000 clones, 40% to 45% seen once.

Specimen: alloreactive CD8+ T cells from a mixed lymphocyte reaction culture, collected before intestinal transplant. Subset noted: CFSE-low proliferating T cells sorted from roughly six-day pre-transplant mixed lymphocyte reaction (GvH or HvG direction). The gene calls are TRBV7-9 and TRBJ2-5, with unresolved D. This TCR was recovered from a human patient who received an intestinal transplant. The CDR3 sequence is CASAVGETQYF. The CDR3 DNA sequence: TGTGCCAGCGCTGTGGGCGAGACCCAGTACTTC.